The following is a T cell receptor (beta chain) sequence with its context. The sample originates from a study of blood T cell repertoires in COVID-19. The overall study: PBMCs, B-cell-depleted T cells, or T cells provided the cDNA or gDNA that made up the material.

In the authors' methods: Cell counts per sample came from amplifying reference gene primers. Libraries were prepared by immunoSEQ multiplex PCR; TCRdb keeps only in-frame clonotypes and omits some of them. V and J calls and clone size follow that table, whereas D and trimming were derived from the DNA. The sample has 390,000 or so clones; around 90% are singletons. The trim removed 4 bases at V and 4 bases at J, leaving 12 bases unmatched. Per the germline V gene, CDR1 is KGHSH and CDR2 is LQKENI. There are 16 residues in the CDR3. The clonotype originates from a man in his late teens or twenties with active or convalescent COVID-19. The specimen was peripheral blood. V usage is TRBV18 and J usage is TRBJ1-1, with 7 bases identical to TRBD1. The CDR3 sequence: CASSRDTGVGSTEAFF. The CDR3 nucleotides are TGTGCCAGCTCACGGGACACAGGGGTTGGAAGCACTGAAGCTTTCTTT.